Listed here are 16 T cell receptor beta chains from one sample, sequenced in a study of blood T cell repertoires in COVID-19. Clones were read by immunoSEQ multiplex PCR, and TCRdb kept only the in-frame ones, dropping some. The sample lists more than 50,000 clones, approximately 90% occurring once. The sequenced material came from peripheral blood. The receptors here all came from a human donor with active COVID-19. The donor label of this sample is uncertain.

The chain carries TRBV9 and TRBJ2-3; 8 nucleotides agree with TRBD1. The CDR3 covers 15 residues. Trimming took 4 bases from V and 0 from J; bases not matched to a gene: 4. The V gene's germline CDR1 is SGDLS and CDR2 YYNGEE. The CDR3 loop is CASSTGQASTDTQYF. In DNA form, the CDR3 reads TGTGCCAGCAGCACGGGACAGGCGAGCACAGATACGCAGTATTTT.

The V call is TRBV14, the J call TRBJ1-4; D is unresolved. Trimming stripped 0 bases from V and 8 bases from J, with 10 bases between. The germline gives CDR1 SGHDN, CDR2 FVKESK. The CDR3 loop spans 14 amino acids. The CDR3 DNA follows: TGTGCCAGCAGCCAAGATCCGACATTAGAAAAACTGTTTTTT. It yields the protein CASSQDPTLEKLFF.

A few counts support this clone. V gene TRBV12-3 or TRBV12-4 combines with J gene TRBJ1-1; no firm D call. The CDR3 runs 11 residues. The V end was cut by 1 base, the J end by 11 bases, with 8 bases between. The CDR3 sequence is CASSLGPEAFF. The DNA for the CDR3 is TGTGCCAGCAGTTTAGGCCCCGAGGCTTTCTTT.

The V gene is TRBV30, the J gene TRBJ2-3, with 11 nucleotides matching TRBD2. Trimming removed 3 bases from V and 4 bases from J; junction bases left unmatched: 6. The CDR3 loop spans 15 amino acids. CDR1 GTSNPN and CDR2 SVGIG come from the germline V gene (reference sequence). This CDR3 is CAWRRTSGYPDTQYF. The CDR3 DNA reads TGTGCCTGGAGGAGGACTAGCGGGTATCCAGATACGCAGTATTTT. Together with reference TRBV30 and TRBJ2-3, the CDR3 gives the full variable domain: SQTIHQWPATLVQPVGSPLSLECTVEGTSNPNLYWYRQAAGRGLQLLFYSVGIGQISSEVPQNLSASRPQDRQFILSSKKLLLSDSGFYLCAWRRTSGYPDTQYFGPGTRLTVL.

The chain joins TRBV6-5 to TRBJ1-2, with 7 bases fitting TRBD1. The germline gives CDR1 MNHEY, CDR2 SVGAGI. V was pared by 6 bases and J by 4 bases, with 5 bases of the junction left unmatched. The CDR3 sequence is 13 residues long. The CDR3 DNA is TGTGCCAGCAGCCAAGACAGGGTCTATGGCTACACCTTC. This codes for CASSQDRVYGYTF.

This chain joins TRBV15 and TRBJ2-5; D is perhaps TRBD2 (5 bases). The germline CDR1 and CDR2 sequences are LNHNV and YYDKDF (reference sequence). The CDR3 loop spans 13 amino acids. Trimming took 3 bases from V and 9 from J, leaving 14 bases between them. CDR3 region: CATSSYSPGSQYF. The CDR3 region has the DNA TGTGCCACCAGCAGTTATAGCCCGGGGTCCCAGTACTTC.

The chain links TRBV24-1 to TRBJ1-5, with D tentatively TRBD1 (5 bases). CDR3 length: 12 residues. The germline V gene has CDR1 KGHDR and CDR2 SFDVKD. Trimming took 12 bases from V and 5 from J, leaving 13 bases between them. The CDR3 loop is CASQQVYQPQHF. The CDR3 DNA is TGTGCCTCCCAACAGGTTTATCAGCCCCAGCATTTT.

The chain joins TRBV6-2 or TRBV6-3 to TRBJ1-2; 11 bases agree with TRBD1. Losses at the gene ends were 4 bases for V and 11 bases for J; bases not matched to a gene: 6. Germline V lookup: CDR1 MNHEY, CDR2 SVGEGT. The CDR3 runs 13 residues. CDR3 in amino acids: CASSWGQGESYTF. CDR3 nucleotides: TGTGCCAGCAGTTGGGGACAGGGGGAATCGTACACCTTC.

This chain connects TRBV29-1 to TRBJ2-2, with a tentative D call TRBD1 (5 bases). Deletions cut 5 bases from V and 1 base from J, with 11 bases between. The CDR3 is 14 residues long. Germline assignment: CDR1 SQVTM and CDR2 ANQGSEA. CDR3 residues: CSVIDSLNTGELFF. Written as DNA, the CDR3 is TGCAGCGTTATTGACAGCCTGAACACCGGGGAGCTGTTTTTT.

V gene TRBV2 combines with J gene TRBJ1-1; 8 nucleotides match TRBD1. The CDR3 spans 13 residues. With V trimmed by 4 bases and J by 5 bases, 3 bases remained unmatched. Germline CDR1 and CDR2: SNHLY and FYNNEI. The CDR3 DNA is TGTGCCAGCAGTGCCGACAGGGGAACTGAAGCTTTCTTT. Protein sequence: CASSADRGTEAFF.

V and J are TRBV25-1 and TRBJ2-1; D perhaps matches TRBD1 (6 bases). CDR1 MGHDK and CDR2 SYGVNS come from the germline V gene. V gave up 4 bases and J gave up 2 bases, with 18 bases separating them. This CDR3 comprises 17 residues. As DNA, the CDR3 is TGTGCCAGCAGTGCTAGCCCCGTAGGACAGCCCTACAATGAGCAGTTCTTC. This sequence encodes CASSASPVGQPYNEQFF.

The chain joins TRBV28 to TRBJ1-5; D possibly corresponds to TRBD1 (5 bases). V was cut by 7 bases and J by 1 base, with 14 bases left in between. Per germline, CDR1 MDHEN and CDR2 SYDVKM. The CDR3 has 15 residues. The CDR3 sequence: CASIYPGGSNQPQHF. DNA of the CDR3: TGTGCCAGCATCTACCCCGGGGGAAGCAATCAGCCCCAGCATTTT. Supplemented by reference TRBV28 and TRBJ1-5, the full variable domain reads DVKVTQSSRYLVKRTGEKVFLECVQDMDHENMFWYRQDPGLGLRLIYFSYDVKMKEKGDIPEGYSVSREKKERFSLILESASTNQTSMYLCASIYPGGSNQPQHFGDGTRLSIL.

The V call is TRBV11-2, the J call TRBJ2-5; weak D call: TRBD1 (6 bases). Between the trimmed V and J ends, which lost 2 bases and 3 bases, there was a span of 10 bases. Germline CDR1 SGHAT, CDR2 FQNNGV. CDR3 length equals 14 residues. The CDR3 spells CASSLYRVEETQYF. The CDR3 DNA is TGTGCCAGCAGCTTATACAGGGTGGAAGAGACCCAGTACTTC.

The chain combines TRBV6-6 with TRBJ1-5; possible D gene TRBD1, 6 bases. Germline V gives CDR1 MNHNY, CDR2 SVGAGI (reference sequence). This CDR3 is built from 16 residues. The V end was cut by 6 bases, the J end by 4 bases, with 19 bases between. The CDR3 sequence is CASSTSGQKLNQPQHF. In nucleotides, the CDR3 is TGTGCCAGCAGCACTTCCGGACAGAAGCTTAATCAGCCCCAGCATTTT.

This clone came up a few times. The V and J genes are TRBV6-4 and TRBJ1-4; D possibly corresponds to TRBD1 (5 bases). The CDR3 sequence is 15 residues long. Trimming removed 5 bases from V and 2 bases from J, with 12 bases in between. Per the germline V gene, CDR1 is MRHNA and CDR2 is SNTAGT. The CDR3 DNA is TGTGCCAGCAGTCCCCAGGAGGGGACTAATGAAAAACTGTTTTTT. This translates into CASSPQEGTNEKLFF.

The chain carries TRBV9 and TRBJ2-7; 7 bases line up with TRBD2. The CDR3 has 15 amino acids. With 0 bases clipped from V and 1 base from J, the junction kept 4 bases outside the gene matches. Germline V lookup: CDR1 SGDLS, CDR2 YYNGEE. This CDR3 is CASSVDSGRSYEQYF. CDR3 nucleotide sequence: TGTGCCAGCAGCGTAGATAGCGGGCGTTCCTACGAGCAGTACTTC.